This T cell receptor beta chain was documented in a study of monozygotic twins with inflammatory bowel disease. Study-wide results and caveats: Support for any single strong IBD-associated signal or clonotype was not found.

Per individual sample, eight separate reactions were used to make cDNA. Two nested PCRs, of about 16 and 10 cycles, processed TCRalpha and TCRbeta cDNA. From the 5' RACE reads, TCRdb lists one entry per CDR3 protein and no DNA. Listed are approximately 400,000 distinct CDR3 sequences; 2% to 3% falls within the top ten. Notes on this clonotype: Its antigen is unidentified.

Germline V gives CDR1 SEHNR, CDR2 FQNEAQ (reference sequence). The length of the CDR3 is 14 residues. The chain joins TRBV7-9 to TRBJ2-1. The sample comprised blood. This TCR derives from a human donor with ulcerative colitis or Crohn's disease, or a healthy co-twin of an affected twin (not recorded which). CDR3 amino acids: CASSSALSYNEQFF. Full variable domain (remainder filled in from reference TRBV7-9 and TRBJ2-1): DTGVSQNPRHKITKRGQNVTFRCDPISEHNRLYWYRQTLGQGPEFLTYFQNEAQLEKSRLLSDRFSAERPKGSFSTLEIQRTEQGDSAMYLCASSSALSYNEQFFGPGTRLTVL.